A single sample gave rise to the 18 T cell receptor beta chains below, sequenced in a study of beta chain features in type 1 diabetes. What was sequenced were expressed TCRB transcripts, since all of the isolated RNA had been reverse transcribed. Using immunoSEQ multiplex PCR, the repertoire was profiled, and TCRdb retains in-frame clones only, with some absent. The data contain more than 350,000 clones, approximately 10% of them singletons. The sample comprised naive CD4+ T cells from blood. These TCRs come from a young woman in good health.

The chain recombines TRBV25-1 with TRBJ1-4; no clear D. V was cut by 1 base and J by 8 bases, with 11 bases left in between. The CDR3 totals 14 residues. The germline V gene has CDR1 MGHDK and CDR2 SYGVNS. CDR3 DNA: TGTGCCAGCAGTGAATTGGTACCGCCCGAAAAACTGTTTTTT. Amino acid sequence: CASSELVPPEKLFF.

This chain connects TRBV14 to TRBJ2-7; D gene ambiguous. Germline assignment: CDR1 SGHDN and CDR2 FVKESK. V lost 3 bases and J lost 9, with 15 bases in between. This CDR3 has 13 amino acids. The CDR3: CASSQGPTSWQYF. Here the CDR3 DNA reads TGTGCCAGCAGCCAGGGTCCCACAAGCTGGCAGTACTTC.

In its sample, this clone was seen a few times. The chain employs TRBV29-1 and TRBJ2-7; D tentatively fits TRBD1 or TRBD2 (6 bases each). CDR3 length: 11 residues. Germline values: CDR1 SQVTM, CDR2 ANQGSEA. Trimming stripped 5 bases from V and 4 bases from J, with 9 bases between. CDR3 sequence (DNA): TGCAGCGTTTTAGGGGGGTACGAGCAGTACTTC. Amino acids: CSVLGGYEQYF.

This clone has just a few counts. The V call is TRBV29-1, the J call TRBJ2-5, with 9 bases identical to TRBD2. This CDR3 has 13 amino acids. J was trimmed by 1 base and V by 5 bases; bases with no gene match: 2. In germline, CDR1 is SQVTM, CDR2 ANQGSEA. In nucleotides, the CDR3 is TGCAGCGTTAGCGGGAGGACCCAAGAGACCCAGTACTTC. Protein sequence: CSVSGRTQETQYF.

V usage is TRBV30 and J usage is TRBJ2-3; 9 bases match TRBD2. Trimming took 4 bases from V and 1 from J; bases not matched to a gene: 6. From germline, CDR1 is GTSNPN and CDR2 SVGIG (reference sequence). The CDR3 runs to 15 residues. The CDR3 loop reads CAWTSGKGGTDTQYF. In nucleotides, the CDR3 is TGTGCCTGGACTAGCGGGAAGGGCGGCACAGATACGCAGTATTTT.

The chain couples TRBV7-9 to TRBJ2-7; D possibly corresponds to TRBD2 (5 bases). The V and J ends lost 2 bases and 6 bases respectively, with 14 bases between them. The CDR3 spans 14 residues. CDR1 and CDR2 (germline): SEHNR, FQNEAQ (reference sequence). As DNA, the CDR3 is TGTGCCAGCAGCTTACTAGGCAGTCTAGCCGAGCAGTACTTC. It codes for CASSLLGSLAEQYF. The whole variable domain, filled in from reference TRBV7-9 and TRBJ2-7, reads DTGVSQNPRHKITKRGQNVTFRCDPISEHNRLYWYRQTLGQGPEFLTYFQNEAQLEKSRLLSDRFSAERPKGSFSTLEIQRTEQGDSAMYLCASSLLGSLAEQYFGPGTRLTVT.

This clone was detected only a few times. The chain uses TRBV7-7 and TRBJ1-2; 8 bases match TRBD1. The CDR3 contains 15 residues. Germline V gene lookup returns CDR1 SSHAT and CDR2 FNYEAQ (reference sequence). V shed 1 base and J 8 bases; nucleotides not matched to a gene: 9. CDR3 nucleotides: TGTGCCAGCAGCTTAGAGGGAGGACAGGGTGGAGGCTACACCTTC. This encodes CASSLEGGQGGGYTF.

This chain uses TRBV30 with TRBJ2-7, with D perhaps given as TRBD1 or TRBD2 (5 bases each). Germline loops: CDR1 GTSNPN, CDR2 SVGIG (reference sequence). Trimming took off 0 bases at V and 3 bases at J, with 18 bases between the two ends. The CDR3 covers 16 residues. The CDR3 spells CAWSVPPPGPFYEQYF. The DNA of the CDR3 is TGTGCCTGGAGTGTACCTCCCCCGGGGCCGTTCTACGAGCAGTACTTC.

The chain is built from TRBV4-3 and TRBJ1-4, with D hard to call. The CDR3 spans 11 residues. V was shortened by 4 bases and J by 4 bases, with 1 base between the two germline ends. CDR1 and CDR2 (germline): LGHNA, YSLEER. The CDR3 is CASSLNEKLFF. CDR3 in DNA: TGCGCCAGCAGCCTTAATGAAAAACTGTTTTTT.

This clone was picked up a small number of times. Distinct nucleotide sequences in the sample also encode this CDR3. V and J are TRBV29-1 and TRBJ2-5; 11 nucleotides line up with TRBD2. The trim removed 7 bases at V and 2 bases at J, leaving 3 bases unmatched. CDR1 SQVTM and CDR2 ANQGSEA come from the germline V gene. CDR3 length equals 13 residues. CDR3 nucleotide sequence: TGCAGCGCTCGGACTAGCGGGCAAGAGACCCAGTACTTC. Translation gives CSARTSGQETQYF. Looking up the rest from reference TRBV29-1 and TRBJ2-5 gives the full variable domain: SAVISQKPSRDICQRGTSLTIQCQVDSQVTMMFWYRQQPGQSLTLIATANQGSEATYESGFVIDKFPISRPNLTFSTLTVSNMSPEDSSIYLCSARTSGQETQYFGPGTRLLVL.

This clone was detected only a few times. Other DNA sequences within the sample encode an identical CDR3. The chain couples TRBV29-1 to TRBJ2-7; D gene uncertain. The germline V gene has CDR1 SQVTM and CDR2 ANQGSEA. V dropped 6 bases and J dropped 1 base, with 4 bases sitting between them. This CDR3 spans 10 amino acids. In DNA form, the CDR3 reads TGCAGCGTCGGGTCCTACGAGCAGTACTTC. Its protein is CSVGSYEQYF.

The rearrangement links TRBV7-6 to TRBJ2-2; TRBD1 is a possible D gene (6 bases). The CDR3 loop spans 15 amino acids. Looked up from germline, CDR1 is SGHVS and CDR2 is FNYEAQ. With 5 bases removed from V and 1 base from J, the gap between germline ends came to 11 bases. CDR3: CASSRGQQNTGELFF. The CDR3 DNA follows: TGTGCCAGCAGCCGGGGACAACAGAACACCGGGGAGCTGTTTTTT.

This clone was observed a handful of times. The chain recombines TRBV9 with TRBJ2-7; D is unresolved. Germline CDR1 reads SGDLS; CDR2 reads YYNGEE. The length of the CDR3 is 14 residues. V dropped 0 bases and J dropped 4 bases, with 11 bases sitting between them. The CDR3 region has the DNA TGTGCCAGCAGCGTAGGTCCAGGCGGTTACGAGCAGTACTTC. Protein product: CASSVGPGGYEQYF. The variable domain in full, completed from reference TRBV9 and TRBJ2-7, reads DSGVTQTPKHLITATGQRVTLRCSPRSGDLSVYWYQQSLDQGLQFLIQYYNGEERAKGNILERFSAQQFPDLHSELNLSSLELGDSALYFCASSVGPGGYEQYFGPGTRLTVT.

The chain recombines TRBV27 with TRBJ2-2; 7 nucleotides agree with TRBD1. V lost 8 bases to trimming and J lost 3 bases; unmatched junction nucleotides: 9. CDR1 MNHEY and CDR2 SMNVEV come from the germline V gene (reference sequence). The CDR3 is 15 amino acids. CDR3 sequence: CASRKDRADTGELFF. In DNA form, the CDR3 reads TGTGCCAGCCGGAAAGACAGGGCTGACACCGGGGAGCTGTTTTTT.

This clone came up a few times. This sequence joins TRBV5-4 and TRBJ1-2, with 8 bases matching TRBD1. Germline lookup yields CDR1 SGHNT and CDR2 YYREEE (reference sequence). The CDR3 contains 15 residues. V was clipped by 3 bases and J by 1 base; unmatched bases: 5. DNA for the CDR3: TGTGCCAGCAGCTCGGGACAGGCCAATAACTATGGCTACACCTTC. This translates into CASSSGQANNYGYTF.

This clone has only a few counts. CDR3 sequence (DNA): TGTGCCAGCAGTTTCACCCAGGACTATGGCTACACCTTC. This encodes CASSFTQDYGYTF. The chain links TRBV28 to TRBJ1-2; D gene unclear. The germline gives CDR1 MDHEN, CDR2 SYDVKM. Trimming pared 3 bases from V and 3 bases from J, leaving 8 bases between. This CDR3 contains 13 residues.

This clone appeared a few times. This chain links TRBV7-2 with TRBJ1-5, with D possibly matching TRBD1 (5 bases). Looked up from germline, CDR1 is SGHTA and CDR2 is FQGNSA. This CDR3 comprises 15 residues. V dropped 4 bases and J dropped 0 bases, with 10 bases sitting between them. The CDR3, as DNA: TGTGCCAGCAGCTCGACAGCCTATAGCAATCAGCCCCAGCATTTT. Translation gives CASSSTAYSNQPQHF.

J is TRBJ1-2 and V is TRBV11-2, with a possible D match to TRBD1 (5 bases). V lost 5 bases to trimming and J lost 8 bases, with 15 bases between them. Germline V gene lookup returns CDR1 SGHAT and CDR2 FQNNGV. The CDR3 has 13 residues. Here the CDR3 reads CASSHTGGNGYTF. The CDR3 DNA reads TGTGCCAGCAGCCACACCGGGGGAAACGGCTACACCTTC. The whole variable domain, remainder taken from reference TRBV11-2 and TRBJ1-2, is EAGVAQSPRYKIIEKRQSVAFWCNPISGHATLYWYQQILGQGPKLLIQFQNNGVVDDSQLPKDRFSAERLKGVDSTLKIQPAKLEDSAVYLCASSHTGGNGYTFGSGTRLTVV.